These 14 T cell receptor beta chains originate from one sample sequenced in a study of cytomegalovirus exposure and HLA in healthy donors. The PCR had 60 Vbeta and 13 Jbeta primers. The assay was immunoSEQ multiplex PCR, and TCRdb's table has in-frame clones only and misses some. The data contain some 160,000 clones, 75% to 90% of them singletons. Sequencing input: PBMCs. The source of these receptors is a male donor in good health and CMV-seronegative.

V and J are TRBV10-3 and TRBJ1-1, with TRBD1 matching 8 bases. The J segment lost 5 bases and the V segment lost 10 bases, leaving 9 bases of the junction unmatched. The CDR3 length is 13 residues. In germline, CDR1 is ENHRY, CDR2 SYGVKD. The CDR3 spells CASQGQAETEAFF. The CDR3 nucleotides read TGTGCCAGCCAGGGACAGGCTGAGACTGAAGCTTTCTTT.

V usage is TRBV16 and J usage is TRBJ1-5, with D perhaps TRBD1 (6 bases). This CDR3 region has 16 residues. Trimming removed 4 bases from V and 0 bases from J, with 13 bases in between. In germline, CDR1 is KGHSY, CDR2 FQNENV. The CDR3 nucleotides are TGTGCCAGCAGCCGGGAGAGGACAGTTAGCAATCAGCCCCAGCATTTT. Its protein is CASSRERTVSNQPQHF.

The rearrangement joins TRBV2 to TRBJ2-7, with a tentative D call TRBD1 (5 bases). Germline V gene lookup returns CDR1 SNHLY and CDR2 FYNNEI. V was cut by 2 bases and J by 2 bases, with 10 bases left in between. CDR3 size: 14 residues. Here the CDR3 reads CASSEKTGPYEQYF. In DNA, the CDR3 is TGTGCCAGCAGTGAAAAAACAGGCCCCTACGAGCAGTACTTC.

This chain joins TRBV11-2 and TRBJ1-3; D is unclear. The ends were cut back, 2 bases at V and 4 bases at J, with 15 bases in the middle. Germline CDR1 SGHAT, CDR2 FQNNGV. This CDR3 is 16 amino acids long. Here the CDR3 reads CASSLTPGGVGNTIYF. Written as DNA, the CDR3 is TGTGCCAGCAGCTTAACGCCCGGAGGCGTCGGAAACACCATATATTTT. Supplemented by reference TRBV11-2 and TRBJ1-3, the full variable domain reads EAGVAQSPRYKIIEKRQSVAFWCNPISGHATLYWYQQILGQGPKLLIQFQNNGVVDDSQLPKDRFSAERLKGVDSTLKIQPAKLEDSAVYLCASSLTPGGVGNTIYFGEGSWLTVV.

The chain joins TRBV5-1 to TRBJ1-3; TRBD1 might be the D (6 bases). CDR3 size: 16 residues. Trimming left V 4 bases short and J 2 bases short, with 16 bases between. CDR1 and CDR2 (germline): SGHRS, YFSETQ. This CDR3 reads CASSPVNRATGNTIYF. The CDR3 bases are TGCGCCAGCAGCCCCGTTAACAGGGCGACTGGAAACACCATATATTTT.

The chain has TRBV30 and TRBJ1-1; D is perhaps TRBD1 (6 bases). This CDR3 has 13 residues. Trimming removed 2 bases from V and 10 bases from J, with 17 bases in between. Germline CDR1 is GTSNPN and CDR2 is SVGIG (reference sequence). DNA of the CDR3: TGTGCCTGGAGTCCGGTGGGGGGCGGGGGAGCTTTCTTT. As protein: CAWSPVGGGGAFF.

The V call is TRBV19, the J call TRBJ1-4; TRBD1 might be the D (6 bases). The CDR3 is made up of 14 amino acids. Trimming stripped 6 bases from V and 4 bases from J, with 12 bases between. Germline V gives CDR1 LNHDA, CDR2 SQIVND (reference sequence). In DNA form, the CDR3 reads TGTGCCAGTAGGGACGGACAGATTAATGAAAAACTGTTTTTT. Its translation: CASRDGQINEKLFF.

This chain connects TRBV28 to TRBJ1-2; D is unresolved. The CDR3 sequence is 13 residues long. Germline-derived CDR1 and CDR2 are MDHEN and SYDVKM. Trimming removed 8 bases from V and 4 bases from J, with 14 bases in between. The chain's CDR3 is CASGPGSVYGYTF. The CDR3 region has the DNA TGTGCCAGCGGGCCAGGTTCGGTCTATGGCTACACCTTC.

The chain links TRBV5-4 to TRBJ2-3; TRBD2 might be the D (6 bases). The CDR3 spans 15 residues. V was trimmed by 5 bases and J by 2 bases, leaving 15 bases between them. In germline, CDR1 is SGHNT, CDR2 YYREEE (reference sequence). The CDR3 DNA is TGTGCCAGCAGTCGAAGTGGGGGGTTCACAGATACGCAGTATTTT. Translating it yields CASSRSGGFTDTQYF.

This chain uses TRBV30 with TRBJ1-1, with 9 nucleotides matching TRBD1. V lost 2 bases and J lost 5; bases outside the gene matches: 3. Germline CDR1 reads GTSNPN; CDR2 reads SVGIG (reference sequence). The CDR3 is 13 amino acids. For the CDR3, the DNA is TGTGCCTGGAGTCCGACAGGGGGTACTGAAGCTTTCTTT. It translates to CAWSPTGGTEAFF.

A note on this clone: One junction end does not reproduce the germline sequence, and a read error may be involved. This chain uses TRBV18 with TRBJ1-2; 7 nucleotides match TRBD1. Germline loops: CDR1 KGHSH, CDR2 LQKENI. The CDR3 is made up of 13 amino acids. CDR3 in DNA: TGTGCCAGCTCACTTTCGACAGGGTATGACTACACCTTC. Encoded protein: CASSLSTGYDYTF.

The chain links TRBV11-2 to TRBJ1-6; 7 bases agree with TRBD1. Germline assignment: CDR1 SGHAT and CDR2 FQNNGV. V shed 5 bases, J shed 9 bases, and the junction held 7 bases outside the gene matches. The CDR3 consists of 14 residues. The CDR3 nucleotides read TGTGCCAGCAGCCGACAGGGACGGCCTTCACCCCTCCACTTT. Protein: CASSRQGRPSPLHF.

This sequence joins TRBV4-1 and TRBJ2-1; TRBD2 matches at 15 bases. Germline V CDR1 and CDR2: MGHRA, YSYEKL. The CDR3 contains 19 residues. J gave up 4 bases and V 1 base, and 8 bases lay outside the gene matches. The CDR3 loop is CASSQATGTSGGPYNEQFF. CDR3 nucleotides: TGCGCCAGCAGCCAAGCGACGGGGACTAGCGGGGGGCCTTACAATGAGCAGTTCTTC.

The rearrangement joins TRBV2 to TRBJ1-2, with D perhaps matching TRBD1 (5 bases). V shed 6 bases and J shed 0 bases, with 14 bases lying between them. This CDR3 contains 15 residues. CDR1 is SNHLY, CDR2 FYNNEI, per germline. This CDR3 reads CASRRDSSANYGYTF. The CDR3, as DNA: TGTGCCAGCAGGAGAGACAGCTCCGCTAACTATGGCTACACCTTC. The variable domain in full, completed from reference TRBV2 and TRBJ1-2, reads EPEVTQTPSHQVTQMGQEVILRCVPISNHLYFYWYRQILGQKVEFLVSFYNNEISEKSEIFDDQFSVERPDGSNFTLKIRSTKLEDSAMYFCASRRDSSANYGYTFGSGTRLTVV.